The rows below give T cell receptor beta chains drawn from one sample of a study of early T cells in non-severe SARS-CoV-2 infection. TCRdb itself ran the 5' RACE reads through MiXCR, one entry per CDR3 protein. The repertoire holds 64,000 or so distinct CDR3 sequences, around 12% seen once, with around 1.5% in the top ten. Source: whole blood, taken at baseline. The receptors shown here come from an adult who was a healthcare worker with PCR-confirmed SARS-CoV-2 infection or an uninfected control (not recorded which). Both conserved end residues are part of each CDR3. A D gene is named only where the DNA matches it firmly. Some rows have no size entry. The others give once, few or many, or a class for an expanded clone.

j_call v_call clone_size d_call cdr3_nt cdr3_aa
TRBJ2-1 TRBV5-1 - TRBD1 TGCGCCAGCAGCTTGGCGGACAGGGCTAATGAGCAGTTCTTC CASSLADRANEQFF
TRBJ2-6 TRBV6-6 - TRBD1 TGTGCCAGCAGTTACCAGGGACAGGGGGACTCCGGGGCCAACGTCCTGACTTTC CASSYQGQGDSGANVLTF
TRBJ2-2 TRBV11-2 - - TGTGCCATATCAGCGCCGGGGGCCCTGAACACCGGGGAGCTGTTTTTT CAISAPGALNTGELFF
TRBJ1-1 TRBV7-9 few TRBD1 TGTGCCAGCAGCGCAAACCAGGGGGTATTTACTGAAGCTTTCTTT CASSANQGVFTEAFF
TRBJ1-5 TRBV6-2/TRBV6-3 few - TGTGCCAGCACCCCTGGGACGCGCATTCAGCCCCAGCATTTT CASTPGTRIQPQHF
TRBJ2-2 TRBV18 few TRBD2 TGTGCCAGCTCACCGCCTGGACTAGCGGCGGTCCGGGAGCTGTTTTTT CASSPPGLAAVRELFF
TRBJ2-1 TRBV15 few - TGTGCCACCAGCAGAGGAGGGGGGCCCTACAATGAGCAGTTCTTC CATSRGGGPYNEQFF
TRBJ2-7 TRBV6-2/TRBV6-3 few - TGTGCCAGCAGTTCCACGTTGTACGAGCAGTACTTC CASSSTLYEQYF
TRBJ2-5 TRBV7-2 many - TGTGCCAGCAGCTTCTACCAAGAGACCCAGTACTTC CASSFYQETQYF
TRBJ2-7 TRBV5-1 many TRBD2 TGCGCCAGCAGCTTAGGAGCGGGGCAGTTCTACGAGCAGTACTTC CASSLGAGQFYEQYF
TRBJ2-3 TRBV27 few - TGTGCCAGCAGTTTATCGCCGGCGGTCTTGACGCAGTATTTT CASSLSPAVLTQYF
TRBJ2-7 TRBV5-4 few - TGTGCCAGCAGCGCCCCCGCGTCTGGGACTTACTACGAGCAGTACTTC CASSAPASGTYYEQYF
TRBJ2-2 TRBV20-1 many TRBD2 TGCAGTGCTAGAGCGAGCGGGAGCCTGAACACCGGGGAGCTGTTTTTT CSARASGSLNTGELFF
TRBJ2-1 TRBV2 many - TGTGCCAGCAGTGACGACGGAGTCTCCTACAATGAGCAGTTCTTC CASSDDGVSYNEQFF
TRBJ1-1 TRBV12-3/TRBV12-4 - TRBD1 TGTGCCAGCAGCCCCCTCAGGGGGCATACTGAAGCTTTCTTT CASSPLRGHTEAFF
TRBJ2-3 TRBV20-1 - TRBD2 TGCAGTGCTAGGAAAATAGCGGGAGGGCCGGCGATGGATACGCAGTATTTT CSARKIAGGPAMDTQYF
TRBJ2-7 TRBV11-2 many TRBD2 TGTGCCAGCAGCTCAGGGGCTAGCGGGAGTCTCTACGAGCAGTACTTC CASSSGASGSLYEQYF
TRBJ2-5 TRBV5-1 few - TGCGCCAGCAGCACGGAGGAGACCCAGTACTTC CASSTEETQYF
TRBJ2-3 TRBV20-1 - TRBD1 TGCAGTGCTACTCGGGGACAGGGGGCCAATACGCAGTATTTT CSATRGQGANTQYF
TRBJ2-7 TRBV7-2 - - TGTGCCAGCAGCCTCGGACGAGGAAGCTCCTACGAGCAGTACTTC CASSLGRGSSYEQYF
TRBJ2-5 TRBV9 - - TGTGCCAGCAGCGTAGGTCTCCCAGGGGAAGAGACCCAGTACTTC CASSVGLPGEETQYF
TRBJ2-7 TRBV7-6 - - TGTGCCAGCAGCTTAGGCAGGTTCCACGAGCAGTACTTC CASSLGRFHEQYF
TRBJ2-1 TRBV28 few - TGTGCCAGCAGTTTAGACGGGAGTCACAATGAGCAGTTCTTC CASSLDGSHNEQFF
TRBJ2-1 TRBV12-3/TRBV12-4 few - TGTGCCAGCGGATTCTCGACTAGTCGATTCGTCAATGAGCAGTTCTTC CASGFSTSRFVNEQFF
TRBJ2-3 TRBV7-2 many - TGTGCCAGCAGCTTACCGTCAGGGTATGACACAGATACGCAGTATTTT CASSLPSGYDTDTQYF
TRBJ1-2 TRBV20-1 - - TGCAGTGCTCACGACGCGTCCAAAGGGTACACCTTC CSAHDASKGYTF
TRBJ2-3 TRBV20-1 many - TGCAGTGCTCCCCAGGCAGATACGCAGTATTTT CSAPQADTQYF
TRBJ2-3 TRBV2 - TRBD2 TGTGCCAGGAGCGGGAGGGCCTTTCGGGATACGCAGTATTTT CARSGRAFRDTQYF
TRBJ1-1 TRBV28 - - TGTGCCAGCAGTTTATCCGTAGAAACTGAAGCTTTCTTT CASSLSVETEAFF
TRBJ2-1 TRBV10-2 many - TGCGCCAGCATTAACCAGGGGGCCGGAAGGCGGGAGGGCCGGAATGAGCAGTTCTTC CASINQGAGRREGRNEQFF
TRBJ1-1 TRBV2 - - TGTGCCAGCAGTCAGGACAGAAACACTGAAGCTTTCTTT CASSQDRNTEAFF
TRBJ2-1 TRBV6-2/TRBV6-3 many TRBD2 TGTGCCAGCAGCCCTAGCGGAGACTACAATGAGCAGTTCTTC CASSPSGDYNEQFF
TRBJ1-2 TRBV28 - TRBD1 TGTGCCAGCAGTCAAAGACAGGGGGAGTGGGACTATGGCTACACCTTC CASSQRQGEWDYGYTF
TRBJ1-2 TRBV7-6 - - TGTGCCAGCAGCCCCCTTGGGGGACCCTATGGCTACACCTTC CASSPLGGPYGYTF
TRBJ1-3 TRBV9 many - TGTGCCAGCAGCACCCACAGCGGGTCTGGAAACACCATATATTTT CASSTHSGSGNTIYF
TRBJ2-7 TRBV7-6 few - TGTGCCAGCAGCTTAGAGGGCAAATACTACGAGCAGTACTTC CASSLEGKYYEQYF
TRBJ1-1 TRBV10-3 - - TGTGCCATCCGGAACACAGGGAACACTGAAGCTTTCTTT CAIRNTGNTEAFF
TRBJ2-3 TRBV7-8 few - TGTGCCAGCAGCGTATGGACCAGAGTCGATACGCAGTATTTT CASSVWTRVDTQYF
TRBJ2-4 TRBV9 - - TGTGCCAGCAGCGGAGAGGACAGCTTCAAAAACATTCAGTACTTC CASSGEDSFKNIQYF
TRBJ2-1 TRBV15 once - TGTGCCACCGGGCACGGTGGCTCCTACAATGAGCAGTTCTTC CATGHGGSYNEQFF
TRBJ1-2 TRBV7-6 many - TGTGCCAGCAGCCCTTCCGGGGACTATGGCTACACCTTC CASSPSGDYGYTF
TRBJ2-3 TRBV6-2/TRBV6-3 many TRBD1 TGTGCCAGCAGCCAGACAGGGGGCTTCGCAGATACGCAGTATTTT CASSQTGGFADTQYF
TRBJ2-5 TRBV18 many TRBD2 TGTGCCAGCTCACCCCGGGAGGGGATAGAGACCCAGTACTTC CASSPREGIETQYF